What follows is one TCR beta chain and its context. Libraries were prepared by immunoSEQ multiplex PCR; TCRdb keeps only in-frame clonotypes and omits some of them. The repertoire holds roughly 99,000 clones, around 80% seen once, with approximately 2% in the top ten. This record comes from a study of control samples from healthy donors and cancer patients. Per germline, CDR1 SGHNT and CDR2 YYREEE (reference sequence). The CDR3 length is 15 residues. Trimming removed 4 bases at V and 4 bases at J, with 14 bases between. This chain connects TRBV5-4 to TRBJ2-2; no firm D call. The clonotype originates from a man aged 60-69 years in good health. The specimen was blood. The DNA of the CDR3 is TGTGCCAGCAGCCTTGCTCTCGGCTTCACCGGGGAGCTGTTTTTT. Translation: CASSLALGFTGELFF. The full variable domain, rest sourced from reference TRBV5-4 and TRBJ2-2, is ETGVTQSPTHLIKTRGQQVTLRCSSQSGHNTVSWYQQALGQGPQFIFQYYREEENGRGNFPPRFSGLQFPNYSSELNVNALELDDSALYLCASSLALGFTGELFFGEGSRLTVL.